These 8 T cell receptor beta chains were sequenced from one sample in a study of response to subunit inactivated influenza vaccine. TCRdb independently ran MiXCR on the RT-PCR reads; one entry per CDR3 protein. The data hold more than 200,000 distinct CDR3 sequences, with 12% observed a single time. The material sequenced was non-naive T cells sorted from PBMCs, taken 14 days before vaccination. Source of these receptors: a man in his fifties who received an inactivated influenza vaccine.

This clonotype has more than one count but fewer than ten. CDR3 DNA sequence: TGCGCCAGCAGCCAAGATGGGGCAGGGGCTAATGAAAAACTGTTTTTT. The encoded protein is CASSQDGAGANEKLFF. This chain uses TRBV4-3 with TRBJ1-4, with D perhaps TRBD1 (6 bases). Germline V CDR1 and CDR2: LGHNA, YSLEER. V was shortened by 0 bases and J by 3 bases, with 11 bases between the two germline ends. This CDR3 comprises 16 residues.

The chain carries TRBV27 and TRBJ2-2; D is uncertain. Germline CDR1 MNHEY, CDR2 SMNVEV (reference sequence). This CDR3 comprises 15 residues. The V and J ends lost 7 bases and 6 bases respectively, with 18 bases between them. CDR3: CASTFSPRYAGELFF. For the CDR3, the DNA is TGTGCCAGCACTTTTTCCCCCAGATACGCCGGGGAGCTGTTTTTT.

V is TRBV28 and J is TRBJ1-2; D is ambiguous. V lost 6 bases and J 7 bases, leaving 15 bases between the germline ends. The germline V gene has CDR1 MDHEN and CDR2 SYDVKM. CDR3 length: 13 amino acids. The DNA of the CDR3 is TGTGCCAGCAGGGAAGGAAACTACGCTGGCTACACCTTC. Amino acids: CASREGNYAGYTF.

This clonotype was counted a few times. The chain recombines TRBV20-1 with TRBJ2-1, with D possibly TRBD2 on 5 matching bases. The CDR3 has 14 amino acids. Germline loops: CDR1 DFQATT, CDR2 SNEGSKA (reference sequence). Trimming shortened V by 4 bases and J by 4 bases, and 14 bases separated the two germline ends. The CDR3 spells CSANQAGLYNEQFF. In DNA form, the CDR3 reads TGCAGTGCTAATCAGGCGGGCCTATACAATGAGCAGTTCTTC.

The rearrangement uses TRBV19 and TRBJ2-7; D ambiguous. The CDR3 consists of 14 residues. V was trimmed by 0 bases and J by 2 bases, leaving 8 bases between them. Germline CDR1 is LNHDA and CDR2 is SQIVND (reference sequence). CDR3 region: CASSIDQPPYEQYF. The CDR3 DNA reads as TGTGCCAGTAGTATAGATCAACCCCCCTACGAGCAGTACTTC.

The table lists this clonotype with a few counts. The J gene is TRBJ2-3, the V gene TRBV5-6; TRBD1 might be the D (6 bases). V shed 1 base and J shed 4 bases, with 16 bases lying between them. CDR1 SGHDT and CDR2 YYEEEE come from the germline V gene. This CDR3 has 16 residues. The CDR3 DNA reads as TGTGCCAGCAGCTTGCAGGGGATTCTAGGCGCAGATACGCAGTATTTT. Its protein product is CASSLQGILGADTQYF.

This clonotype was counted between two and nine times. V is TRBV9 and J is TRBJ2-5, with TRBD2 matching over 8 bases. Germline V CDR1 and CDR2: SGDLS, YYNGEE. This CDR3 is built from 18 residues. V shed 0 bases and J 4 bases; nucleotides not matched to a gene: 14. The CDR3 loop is CASSVEGTWHRGGETQYF. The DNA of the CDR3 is TGTGCCAGCAGCGTAGAGGGCACCTGGCACCGGGGGGGAGAGACCCAGTACTTC.

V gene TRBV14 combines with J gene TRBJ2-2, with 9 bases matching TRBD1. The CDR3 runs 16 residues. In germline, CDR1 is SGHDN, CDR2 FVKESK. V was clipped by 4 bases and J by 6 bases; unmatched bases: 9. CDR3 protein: CASSPQGAVAPGELFF. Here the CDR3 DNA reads TGTGCCAGCAGCCCACAGGGGGCGGTGGCCCCCGGGGAGCTGTTTTTT. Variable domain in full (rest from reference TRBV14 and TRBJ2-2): EAGVTQFPSHSVIEKGQTVTLRCDPISGHDNLYWYRRVMGKEIKFLLHFVKESKQDESGMPNNRFLAERTGGTYSTLKVQPAELEDSGVYFCASSPQGAVAPGELFFGEGSRLTVL.